This paragraph reports one T cell receptor beta chain. In its sample, this clonotype was seen many times. What antigen it recognizes has not been identified. Nothing much larger sits one base from this clone, and base qualities are not available. These data are taken from a study of early T cells in non-severe SARS-CoV-2 infection (dated by TCRdb to the early 2020s). Regarding the complete study: Because TCR sequencing relied on bulk RNA taken from unsorted whole blood, pairing of alpha and beta chains was not possible.

The library was built by means of 5' RACE. Sequencing took place on a NextSeq 500. The TCR library protocol attached unique molecular identifiers to individual cDNA molecules to correct for sequencing error and PCR bias. Both TCR alpha and beta chains were sequenced, and tight co-correlation was observed between alpha and beta sequence abundances in each sample. The authors' pipeline ran thus. V gene, J gene and CDR3 annotation of TCR sequences was performed with Decombinator V4. Expanded TCRs were defined as changing significantly between any two time points under a Poisson model with p below 0.0001. Abundances of TCRs were expressed as counts per million after normalisation to the total number of TCRs sequenced in each sample. MAIT TCRs were defined by TRAV1-2 paired with TRAJ12, TRAJ20 or TRAJ33, and iNKT TCRs by TRAV10 paired with TRAJ18. VDJdb, accessed 1 November 2021, was searched for CMV, EBV and SARS-CoV-2 annotated TCRs, excluding TCRs annotated for multiple antigens. The raw public data were reprocessed by TCRdb itself: fastp quality trimming at Q25, MiXCR clonotype calling, in-frame beta chains only. Merged by CDR3 protein, the rows form single entries marked with the most common genes and DNA. The V and J calls shown here were made by TCRdb, not taken from the authors' results. In all, the sample holds tens of thousands of distinct CDR3 sequences, and 8.5% to 10% of those were seen once. The ten most abundant clones make up around 5.5% of the sample.

V is shortened by 0 bases, J by 2 bases, and the region joining them spans 7 bases. Its CDR3 holds 14 amino acids, cysteine through phenylalanine. Of the read, only the CDR3 DNA is kept; its 42 bases are in frame from base 1. The germline V gene provides CDR1 SGHAT and CDR2 FQNNGV. This was a case-control study nested in a cohort of healthcare workers in London, UK, who had nasopharyngeal swab PCR tests and blood samples taken every week. Healthcare workers were recruited between 23 and 31 March 2020, during the week of the UK lockdown, and were followed weekly for up to about 15 weeks. Overall results and qualifications from the work: VDJdb matching was skewed toward anti-spike CD8 responses and likely underestimated virus-specific expansions, missing private and CD4 specificities.

Sequencing used whole blood. This TCR was sampled from an adult who was a healthcare worker with PCR-confirmed SARS-CoV-2 infection or an uninfected control (not recorded which). Recombination joined TRBV11-2 with TRBJ1-2; the D gene assignment is ambiguous. The base sequence is TGTGCCAGCAGCTTAGATCCGGGGAACTATGGCTACACCTTC. This codes for CASSLDPGNYGYTF.